This record concerns one T cell receptor beta chain sequence. Its cognate antigen is unknown. After removal of 5 bases from V and 10 bases from J, the junction contained 8 bases not matched to a gene. The CDR3 has 13 amino acids. Germline V gives CDR1 SGHTA, CDR2 FQGTGA. The data originate from a study of radiation and T cells in renal cell carcinoma. General study results and limits: From baseline, blood top tumor clonotypes peaked at 2 weeks post-radiation.

Described time point: baseline pretreatment blood. The treatment denotes: 15 Gy SBRT to primary tumor, nephrectomy 4 weeks later. Profiling relied on immunoSEQ multiplex PCR, and the TCRdb table lists in-frame clones only, not all of them. The sample consists of 150,000 or so clones, about nine tenths of them appearing once. The J gene is TRBJ2-1, the V gene TRBV7-3; TRBD1 aligns across 7 bases. This TCR was recovered from a woman aged 70 to 79 with renal cell carcinoma. The source material was blood, sampled from a patient whose treatment included radiotherapy and nephrectomy. CDR3 protein: CASSLDPQGEQFF. Here the CDR3 DNA reads TGTGCCAGCAGCCTCGATCCACAGGGGGAGCAGTTCTTC.